This TCR beta chain was retrieved from a study of T cells in Graves' hyperthyroidism and ophthalmopathy. The study, taken as a whole, reports: Clonotypes that were expanded in thyroid above 0.001 mostly appeared in blood too.

This clonotype has a count of ten or more. The antigen is unknown. This CDR3 is built from 14 residues. The V gene lost 3 bases and the J gene lost 2 bases, with 10 bases spanning the gap. Germline loops: CDR1 MNHEY, CDR2 SMNVEV (reference sequence). The CDR3 regions of TCR beta were amplified from RNA transcripts. During a first-round RT-PCR of the TCR CDR3, the HTBI primer set was used. TCRdb re-called the multiplex PCR reads through MiXCR, storing one row per CDR3 protein. The table includes 300,000 to 450,000 distinct CDR3 sequences, 18% detected once. Sequenced input: blood. The chain uses TRBV27 and TRBJ1-1; D unclear. This clonotype originated in a woman between 35 and 50 years old with Graves' ophthalmopathy. The CDR3 here is CASSFAPRNTEAFF. Here the CDR3 DNA reads TGTGCCAGCAGTTTTGCCCCAAGAAACACTGAAGCTTTCTTT.